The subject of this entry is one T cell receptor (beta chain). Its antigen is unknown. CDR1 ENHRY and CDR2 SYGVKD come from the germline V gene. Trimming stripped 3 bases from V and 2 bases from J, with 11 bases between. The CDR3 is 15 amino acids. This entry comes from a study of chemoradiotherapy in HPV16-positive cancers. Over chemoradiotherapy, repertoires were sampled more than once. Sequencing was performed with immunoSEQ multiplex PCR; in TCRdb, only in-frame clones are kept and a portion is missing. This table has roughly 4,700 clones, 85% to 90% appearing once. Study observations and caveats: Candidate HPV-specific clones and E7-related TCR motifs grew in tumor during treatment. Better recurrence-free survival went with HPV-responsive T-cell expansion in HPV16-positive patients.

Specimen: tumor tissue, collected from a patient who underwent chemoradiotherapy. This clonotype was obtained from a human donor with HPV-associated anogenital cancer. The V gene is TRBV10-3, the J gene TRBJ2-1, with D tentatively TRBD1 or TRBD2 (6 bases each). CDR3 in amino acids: CAISEEGGTYNEQFF. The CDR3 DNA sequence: TGTGCCATCAGTGAAGAGGGGGGAACCTACAATGAGCAGTTCTTC.